One and the same sample provided the 14 T cell receptor beta chains below, sequenced in a study of control samples from healthy donors and cancer patients. TCRdb keeps only in-frame clones here, not all; method: immunoSEQ multiplex PCR. The sample lists tens of thousands of clones; 84% were seen once. Material for sequencing was blood. The receptors stem from a man in his fifties in good health.

The chain links TRBV5-1 to TRBJ1-1, with 7 bases aligning to TRBD1. The CDR3 has 14 residues. V was clipped by 4 bases and J by 1 base; unmatched bases: 4. Germline V gene data show CDR1 as SGHRS and CDR2 as YFSETQ. In DNA form, the CDR3 reads TGCGCCAGCAGCGGGAGGACAGGGAACACTGAAGCTTTCTTT. This encodes CASSGRTGNTEAFF.

The V gene is TRBV2, the J gene TRBJ2-7, with a tentative D call TRBD1 (6 bases). The CDR3 is 13 amino acids. Trimming pared 7 bases from V and 2 bases from J, leaving 12 bases between. CDR1 is SNHLY, CDR2 FYNNEI, per germline. In DNA form, the CDR3 reads TGTGCCAGCACCCCGTGGGGGCCCTACGAGCAGTACTTC. Translation: CASTPWGPYEQYF.

This sequence joins TRBV5-1 and TRBJ1-2; D gene uncertain. CDR3 length: 13 residues. V was pared by 0 bases and J by 2 bases, with 5 bases between. Germline CDR1 reads SGHRS; CDR2 reads YFSETQ. Here the CDR3 reads CASSLDGNYGYTF. The CDR3 DNA follows: TGCGCCAGCAGCTTGGATGGAAACTATGGCTACACCTTC.

This chain connects TRBV30 to TRBJ1-6; no clear D gene. Germline V CDR1 and CDR2: GTSNPN, SVGIG (reference sequence). The length of the CDR3 is 14 residues. Between the trimmed V and J ends, which lost 0 bases and 7 bases, there was a span of 10 bases. The CDR3 nucleotides read TGTGCCTGGAGTGTAGAAATCAGAAATTCACCCCTCCACTTT. This gives the protein CAWSVEIRNSPLHF.

The chain has TRBV6-1 and TRBJ2-1; TRBD1 matches at 7 bases. The CDR3 has 14 residues. Germline V gene lookup returns CDR1 MNHNS and CDR2 SASEGT. V shed 6 bases and J 15 bases; nucleotides not matched to a gene: 17. CDR3 sequence: CASRSTGSSPLLFF. The CDR3 DNA sequence: TGTGCCAGCAGGTCGACAGGGTCCTCCCCGCTGCTGTTCTTC.

This clone was counted only a few times. The chain has TRBV27 and TRBJ2-2; 10 bases agree with TRBD2. CDR1 and CDR2 (germline): MNHEY, SMNVEV (reference sequence). Trimming cost V 4 bases and J 7 bases; bases outside gene matches: 9. This CDR3 spans 16 amino acids. The CDR3 sequence is CASSSTKGTSVGELFF. CDR3 sequence (DNA): TGTGCCAGCAGTTCTACCAAAGGGACTAGCGTCGGGGAGCTGTTTTTT.

V gene TRBV28 combines with J gene TRBJ2-1; D gene ambiguous. Per germline, CDR1 MDHEN and CDR2 SYDVKM. There are 13 residues in the CDR3. V was clipped by 2 bases and J by 1 base, with 3 bases between them. The DNA for the CDR3 is TGTGCCAGCAGTTTAACGTCCTACAATGAGCAGTTCTTC. It is translated as CASSLTSYNEQFF.

This clone has a single count. The chain has TRBV7-8 and TRBJ1-6; D uncertain. Germline V lookup: CDR1 SGHVS, CDR2 FQNEAQ. The CDR3 runs to 12 residues. Trimming left V 1 base short and J 11 bases short, with 6 bases between. CDR3 DNA sequence: TGTGCCAGCAGCTTAGTTCAGCCACCCCTCCACTTT. This encodes CASSLVQPPLHF.

J is TRBJ2-5 and V is TRBV11-3; D is possibly TRBD1 (5 bases). Germline V gene data show CDR1 as SGHNT and CDR2 as YENEEA. Trimming removed 2 bases from V and 6 bases from J, with 16 bases in between. The CDR3 has 15 residues. CDR3 sequence: CASSLSRGAGKTQYF. The CDR3 DNA reads TGTGCCAGCAGCTTATCTAGGGGCGCAGGAAAGACCCAGTACTTC. Full variable domain (missing parts from reference TRBV11-3 and TRBJ2-5): EAGVVQSPRYKIIEKKQPVAFWCNPISGHNTLYWYLQNLGQGPELLIRYENEEAVDDSQLPKDRFSAERLKGVDSTLKIQPAELGDSAVYLCASSLSRGAGKTQYFGPGTRLLVL.

V usage is TRBV7-2 and J usage is TRBJ2-6; the D gene could be TRBD1 or TRBD2 (5 bases each). The CDR3 sequence is 19 residues long. The germline V gene has CDR1 SGHTA and CDR2 FQGNSA. V was pared by 6 bases and J by 0 bases, with 21 bases between. CDR3 sequence: CASSPTTAVGSSGANVLTF. DNA for the CDR3: TGTGCCAGCAGTCCTACGACAGCGGTGGGAAGCTCTGGGGCCAACGTCCTGACTTTC.

This clone was found a few times. The chain links TRBV5-1 to TRBJ1-1, with 10 bases lining up with TRBD1. The V gene's germline CDR1 is SGHRS and CDR2 YFSETQ. The ends lost 2 bases at V and 4 bases at J; junction bases unmatched: 17. This CDR3 is built from 19 residues. Written as DNA, the CDR3 is TGCGCCAGCAGCTTAGATCCGGGACAGGGGTCCCCCTGGGCCACTGAAGCTTTCTTT. It translates to CASSLDPGQGSPWATEAFF.

This chain uses TRBV12-3 or TRBV12-4 with TRBJ2-7, with D maybe TRBD2 (5 bases). The CDR3 runs to 13 residues. Trimming pared 5 bases from V and 4 bases from J, leaving 12 bases between. This chain's CDR3 is CASSLDGMYEQYF. In nucleotides, the CDR3 is TGTGCCAGCAGTCTGGACGGGATGTACGAGCAGTACTTC.

V usage is TRBV3-1 (or the pseudogene TRBV3-2) and J usage is TRBJ1-1, with TRBD1 matching 9 bases. The CDR3 runs 14 residues. Germline-derived CDR1 and CDR2 are LGHDT and YNNKEL (reference sequence). The ends lost 1 base at V and 10 bases at J; junction bases unmatched: 7. The CDR3 nucleotides are TGTGCCAGCAGCCAAGCCGGCCGGGGACAGGGAGCTTTCTTT. Translated: CASSQAGRGQGAFF.

The genes are TRBV4-3 and TRBJ2-7; no clear D. The CDR3 runs 12 residues. Germline CDR1 is LGHNA and CDR2 is YSLEER. V lost 0 bases, J lost 5 bases, and 5 bases lay in between. This CDR3 is CASSQDPNEQYF. The CDR3 DNA reads TGCGCCAGCAGCCAAGATCCCAACGAGCAGTACTTC.